This TCR beta chain was profiled in a study of tumor-infiltrating lymphocytes in primary liver carcinoma. Across the whole study: The five patients, who were men and women, ranged in age from 30 to 69 years.

Germline CDR1 and CDR2: MGHRA and YSYEKL. The CDR3 is 16 residues long. Scientists recovered RNA and DNA together from around 20-30 mg of unsorted bulk tissue. Making TCR beta cDNA involved roughly 500 ng total RNA and a constant-region primer. What produced the TCR beta libraries was three nested multiplex PCR rounds using slightly modified ARM-PCR. The first two PCR rounds used TRBV1-TRBV30 primers with a Cbeta primer, roughly 10 cycles each. MiXCR, run by TCRdb on the multiplex PCR reads, gives a single entry per CDR3 protein. The data show tens of thousands of distinct CDR3 sequences, more than 60% seen once. Comment on this clonotype: The conserved phenylalanine or tryptophan normally closing the CDR3 is absent here, so this likely arose from a read error.

The sequence was collected from a woman under 40 with primary liver carcinoma and hepatitis B virus infection. Sequencing used tumor-adjacent normal liver tissue. This chain links TRBV4-1 with TRBJ2-1; 7 nucleotides line up with TRBD1. The CDR3 DNA sequence: TGCGCCAGCAGACAAGAAACGGGACAGCCCTACAATGAGCAGTTCCTC. It yields the protein CASRQETGQPYNEQFL.